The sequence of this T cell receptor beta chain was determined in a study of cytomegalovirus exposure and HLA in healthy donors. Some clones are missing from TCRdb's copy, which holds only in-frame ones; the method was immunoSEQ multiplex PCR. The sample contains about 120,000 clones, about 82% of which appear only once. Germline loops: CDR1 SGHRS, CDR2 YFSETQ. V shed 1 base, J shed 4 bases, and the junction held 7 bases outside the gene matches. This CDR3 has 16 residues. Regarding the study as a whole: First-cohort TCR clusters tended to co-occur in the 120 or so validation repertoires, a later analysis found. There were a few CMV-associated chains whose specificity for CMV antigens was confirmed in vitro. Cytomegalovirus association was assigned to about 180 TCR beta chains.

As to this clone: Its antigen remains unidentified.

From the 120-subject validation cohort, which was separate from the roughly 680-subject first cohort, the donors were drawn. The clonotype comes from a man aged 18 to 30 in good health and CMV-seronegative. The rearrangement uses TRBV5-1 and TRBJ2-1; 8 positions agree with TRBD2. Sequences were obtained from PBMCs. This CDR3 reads CASSLRGGPEYNEQFF. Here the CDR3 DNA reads TGCGCCAGCAGCTTGCGGGGGGGGCCAGAATACAATGAGCAGTTCTTC.